This TCR beta chain originates from a study of cytomegalovirus exposure and HLA in healthy donors. Overall study: The 130 or so validation repertoires, a later analysis reported, used the same platform as the roughly 660 repertoires from the first cohort. Findings of the study overall: Most TCR sequences were seen very rarely across donors, but some public TCRs occurred in many.

The data were produced by immunoSEQ multiplex PCR, yet TCRdb's version contains in-frame clones alone and is incomplete. The table shows about 340,000 clones, with 86% occurring only once. This clone occurred once. Its matching antigen is unknown. The validation cohort, a group of 120 subjects, included the donors and was separate from the roughly 670-subject first cohort. Germline V lookup: CDR1 PRHDT, CDR2 FYEKMQ (reference sequence). This CDR3 is 15 amino acids long. V was shortened by 0 bases and J by 7 bases, with 13 bases between the two germline ends. The sequence derives from a young woman in good health and CMV-seronegative. Sequencing was carried out using PBMCs. The chain joins TRBV13 to TRBJ2-1; no clear D gene. CDR3 residues: CASSLGFRGPNEQFF. The CDR3 DNA reads TGTGCCAGCAGCTTAGGTTTTAGAGGTCCGAATGAGCAGTTCTTC.